A single sample is the source of the 21 T cell receptor beta chains below, sequenced in a study of cytomegalovirus exposure and HLA in healthy donors. PCR was performed using 60 Vbeta and 13 Jbeta primers. TCRdb keeps only in-frame clones here, not all; method: immunoSEQ multiplex PCR. The table lists some 77,000 clones, 70% to 80% of them singletons. Specimen: PBMCs. The receptor source for this set is a woman aged 50 to 60 in good health and CMV-seropositive.

In this sample, this clone turned up once. The chain is built from TRBV18 and TRBJ2-7, with 7 bases lining up with TRBD1. The trim removed 1 base at V and 4 bases at J, leaving 4 bases unmatched. CDR1 and CDR2 (germline): KGHSH, LQKENI. There are 14 residues in the CDR3. In nucleotides, the CDR3 is TGTGCCAGCTCACCACGATCAGGGGGTTACGAGCAGTACGTC. Its protein is CASSPRSGGYEQYV.

This sequence joins TRBV5-5 and TRBJ2-1; D perhaps matches TRBD2 (6 bases). V gave up 0 bases and J gave up 8 bases, with 15 bases separating them. The CDR3 totals 15 residues. Germline V gene lookup returns CDR1 SGHKS and CDR2 YYEKEE (reference sequence). The CDR3 bases are TGTGCCAGCAGCTTGGAGTCAGGGTGGAGGGATGAGCAGTTCTTC. Its protein is CASSLESGWRDEQFF. Supplemented by reference TRBV5-5 and TRBJ2-1, the full variable domain reads DAGVTQSPTHLIKTRGQQVTLRCSPISGHKSVSWYQQVLGQGPQFIFQYYEKEERGRGNFPDRFSARQFPNYSSELNVNALLLGDSALYLCASSLESGWRDEQFFGPGTRLTVL.

This clone was detected only once. The chain employs TRBV2 and TRBJ2-2, with TRBD2 matching over 8 bases. The CDR3 contains 15 residues. Trimming cost V 5 bases and J 5 bases; bases outside gene matches: 7. Germline V gene data show CDR1 as SNHLY and CDR2 as FYNNEI. CDR3 DNA sequence: TGTGCCAGCAGTTTGGGACTAGGAGGGACCGGGGAGCTGTTTTTT. Amino acids: CASSLGLGGTGELFF. Full variable domain (remainder filled in from reference TRBV2 and TRBJ2-2): EPEVTQTPSHQVTQMGQEVILRCVPISNHLYFYWYRQILGQKVEFLVSFYNNEISEKSEIFDDQFSVERPDGSNFTLKIRSTKLEDSAMYFCASSLGLGGTGELFFGEGSRLTVL.

This chain connects TRBV29-1 to TRBJ2-5; TRBD2 matches at 13 bases. CDR3 length: 15 amino acids. The germline CDR1 and CDR2 sequences are SQVTM and ANQGSEA. V shed 8 bases and J 5 bases; nucleotides not matched to a gene: 11. CDR3 sequence: CSPILGLAGWETQYF. In nucleotides, the CDR3 is TGCAGCCCTATCTTGGGACTAGCGGGGTGGGAGACCCAGTACTTC.

V gene TRBV6-4 combines with J gene TRBJ2-2, with D tentatively TRBD1 (5 bases). This CDR3 is 15 amino acids long. In germline, CDR1 is MRHNA, CDR2 SNTAGT. Trimming left V 0 bases short and J 5 bases short, with 10 bases between. CDR3 amino acids: CASSDSGVGTGELFF. The CDR3 nucleotides read TGTGCCAGCAGTGACTCAGGGGTTGGGACCGGGGAGCTGTTTTTT.

This clone was counted a single time. The chain carries TRBV6-6 and TRBJ2-7; D gene ambiguous. Looked up from germline, CDR1 is MNHNY and CDR2 is SVGAGI (reference sequence). The germline V and J ends were trimmed by 3 bases and 3 bases, with 18 bases remaining between them. The CDR3 extends over 16 amino acids. This CDR3 is CASSYNQVSLFYEQYF. The CDR3, as DNA: TGTGCCAGCAGTTATAATCAGGTCTCTTTGTTCTACGAGCAGTACTTC.

This clone is a singleton in its sample. The V call is TRBV19, the J call TRBJ1-1; 10 positions match TRBD1. V shed 5 bases, J shed 0 bases, and the junction held 9 bases outside the gene matches. CDR3 length: 17 amino acids. The germline gives CDR1 LNHDA, CDR2 SQIVND (reference sequence). CDR3 sequence (DNA): TGTGCCAGTAGTCCTCCCCGGGACAGGGGAATGAACACTGAAGCTTTCTTT. Translating it yields CASSPPRDRGMNTEAFF.

The chain recombines TRBV5-6 with TRBJ1-5; D may be TRBD1 (5 bases). With 4 bases removed from V and 7 bases from J, the gap between germline ends came to 18 bases. This CDR3 contains 15 residues. In germline, CDR1 is SGHDT, CDR2 YYEEEE. The CDR3 sequence is CASSQGGRVLQPQHF. The DNA for the CDR3 is TGTGCCAGCAGCCAGGGAGGGCGGGTTTTACAGCCCCAGCATTTT.

This clone is a singleton in its sample. V usage is TRBV7-8 and J usage is TRBJ2-3, with 8 nucleotides matching TRBD1. Germline trimming cut 4 bases from V and 3 bases from J; bases unmatched to any gene: 9. This CDR3 region has 16 residues. Germline CDR1 reads SGHVS; CDR2 reads FQNEAQ. The CDR3 protein is CASSSRKRTGTDTQYF. The CDR3 DNA is TGTGCCAGCAGCTCGAGGAAAAGGACAGGGACAGATACGCAGTATTTT.

This sequence joins TRBV10-2 and TRBJ1-6; TRBD1 agrees at 8 bases. The CDR3 loop spans 14 amino acids. The ends lost 5 bases at V and 10 bases at J; junction bases unmatched: 7. CDR1 and CDR2 from the germline V gene are WSHSY and SAAADI. CDR3 DNA: TGCGCCAGCAGTCAGGGGGCAAAAAACTCACCCCTCCACTTT. It is translated as CASSQGAKNSPLHF.

This chain joins TRBV30 and TRBJ2-5; weak D call: TRBD1 (5 bases). The V end was cut by 0 bases, the J end by 3 bases, with 11 bases between. Germline values: CDR1 GTSNPN, CDR2 SVGIG (reference sequence). The CDR3 length is 14 residues. The CDR3 sequence is CAWSVKGQEETQYF. In nucleotides, the CDR3 is TGTGCCTGGAGTGTAAAGGGGCAAGAAGAGACCCAGTACTTC.

In this sample, this clone turned up a few times. The rearrangement uses TRBV19 and TRBJ1-5, with a possible D match to TRBD1 (5 bases). Germline values: CDR1 LNHDA, CDR2 SQIVND (reference sequence). This CDR3 has 14 residues. Trimming removed 4 bases from V and 2 bases from J, with 9 bases in between. This CDR3 is CASSTRDGNQPQHF. CDR3 nucleotides: TGTGCCAGTAGTACCAGGGATGGCAATCAGCCCCAGCATTTT.

In this sample, this clone turned up a few times. This sequence joins TRBV7-3 and TRBJ2-1, with D uncertain. The CDR3 length is 12 residues. Germline CDR1 is SGHTA and CDR2 is FQGTGA. Trimming left V 2 bases short and J 10 bases short, with 9 bases between. Here the CDR3 reads CASSLGSTEQFF. Here the CDR3 DNA reads TGTGCCAGCAGCTTAGGCTCGACAGAGCAGTTCTTC.

This clone was observed once. The chain links TRBV19 to TRBJ1-3, with D perhaps matching TRBD1 (5 bases). Trimming shortened V by 8 bases and J by 0 bases, and 11 bases separated the two germline ends. The CDR3 length is 14 residues. CDR1 is LNHDA, CDR2 SQIVND, per germline (reference sequence). The CDR3 region has the DNA TGTGCCAGTCGGGACGGGAGCTCTGGAAACACCATATATTTT. Translation: CASRDGSSGNTIYF.

The chain has TRBV7-8 and TRBJ1-1; the D gene is possibly TRBD1 (5 bases). This CDR3 is 12 amino acids long. V was trimmed by 7 bases and J by 6 bases, leaving 12 bases between them. CDR1 SGHVS and CDR2 FQNEAQ come from the germline V gene. CDR3 bases: TGTGCCAGCATGGTGGGGCAGTCTGAAGCTTTCTTT. Translated, it gives CASMVGQSEAFF.

The CDR3 region is CASSRSGPDYEQYF. In DNA, the CDR3 is TGTGCCAGCAGTCGAAGCGGGCCCGACTACGAGCAGTACTTC. The chain carries TRBV6-1 and TRBJ2-7; D is perhaps TRBD2 (6 bases). This CDR3 is 14 amino acids long. With 5 bases removed from V and 3 bases from J, the gap between germline ends came to 14 bases. CDR1 MNHNS and CDR2 SASEGT come from the germline V gene.

This chain links TRBV27 with TRBJ1-1; TRBD1 might be the D (5 bases). The CDR3 is made up of 16 amino acids. Trimming shortened V by 4 bases and J by 1 base, and 16 bases separated the two germline ends. Germline CDR1 is MNHEY and CDR2 is SMNVEV (reference sequence). CDR3 DNA sequence: TGTGCCAGCAGTTCCCTCACTACCACAGGGAACACTGAAGCTTTCTTT. Translating gives CASSSLTTTGNTEAFF.

The genes are TRBV5-5 and TRBJ1-3; 10 bases line up with TRBD1. The J segment lost 3 bases and the V segment lost 4 bases, leaving 7 bases of the junction unmatched. The CDR3 is 16 residues long. Per germline, CDR1 SGHKS and CDR2 YYEKEE (reference sequence). The CDR3 DNA is TGTGCCAGCAGCATCGCCGGGACAGGGGATGGAAACACCATATATTTT. This translates into CASSIAGTGDGNTIYF.

The genes are TRBV7-6 and TRBJ2-3; D remains ambiguous. Trimming stripped 1 base from V and 2 bases from J, with 4 bases between. Germline assignment: CDR1 SGHVS and CDR2 FNYEAQ. There are 13 residues in the CDR3. CDR3 bases: TGTGCCAGCAGCTTAGGGCCCACAGATACGCAGTATTTT. Its translation: CASSLGPTDTQYF.

There are a few counts of this clone. The chain combines TRBV10-3 with TRBJ2-5, with 7 bases identical to TRBD1. J was trimmed by 1 base and V by 3 bases; bases with no gene match: 5. Looked up from germline, CDR1 is ENHRY and CDR2 is SYGVKD. This CDR3 contains 15 residues. Written as DNA, the CDR3 is TGTGCCATCAGTGAATCGGGACAGAGCCAAGAGACCCAGTACTTC. Translating gives CAISESGQSQETQYF.

The chain links TRBV6-4 to TRBJ2-4; the match to TRBD1 covers 7 bases. The CDR3 has 18 residues. V trimming: 7 bases; J trimming: 1 base; junction bases outside the gene matches: 16. CDR1 is MRHNA and CDR2 is SNTAGT in the germline V gene. The CDR3 bases are TGTGCCAGCACGTATCGAGACAAGGGGGCCGCCGCCAAAAACATTCAGTACTTC. Protein sequence: CASTYRDKGAAAKNIQYF.